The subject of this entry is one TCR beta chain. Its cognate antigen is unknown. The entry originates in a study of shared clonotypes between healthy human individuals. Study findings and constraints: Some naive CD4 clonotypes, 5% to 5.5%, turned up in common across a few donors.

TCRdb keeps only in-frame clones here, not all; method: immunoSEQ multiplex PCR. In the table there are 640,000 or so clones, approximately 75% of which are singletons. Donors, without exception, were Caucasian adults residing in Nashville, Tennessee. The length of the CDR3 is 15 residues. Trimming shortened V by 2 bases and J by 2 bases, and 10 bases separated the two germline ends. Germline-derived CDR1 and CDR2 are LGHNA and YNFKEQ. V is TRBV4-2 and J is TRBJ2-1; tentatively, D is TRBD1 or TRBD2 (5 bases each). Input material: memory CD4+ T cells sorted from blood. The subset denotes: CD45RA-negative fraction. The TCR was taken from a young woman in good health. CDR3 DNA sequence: TGTGCCAGCAGCCAAACTTCGGGACCCTACAATGAGCAGTTCTTC. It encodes CASSQTSGPYNEQFF.